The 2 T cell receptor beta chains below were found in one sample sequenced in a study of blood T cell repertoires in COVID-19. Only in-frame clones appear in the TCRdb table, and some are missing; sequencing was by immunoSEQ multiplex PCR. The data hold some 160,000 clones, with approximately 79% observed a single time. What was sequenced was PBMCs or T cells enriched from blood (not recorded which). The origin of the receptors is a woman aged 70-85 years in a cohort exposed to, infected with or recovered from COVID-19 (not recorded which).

The CDR3 loop is CASSLDRAANEKLFF. The CDR3, as DNA: TGTGCCAGCAGCCTGGACAGGGCGGCTAATGAAAAACTGTTTTTT. The J gene is TRBJ1-4, the V gene TRBV5-4; 8 nucleotides line up with TRBD1. The CDR3 sequence is 15 residues long. J gave up 3 bases and V 4 bases, and 5 bases lay outside the gene matches. Germline V gene sequence: CDR1 SGHNT, CDR2 YYREEE (reference sequence).

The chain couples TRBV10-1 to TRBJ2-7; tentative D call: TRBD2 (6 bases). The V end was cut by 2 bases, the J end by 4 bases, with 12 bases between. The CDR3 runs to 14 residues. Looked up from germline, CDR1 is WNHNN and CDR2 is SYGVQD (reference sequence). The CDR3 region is CASSEGTGVYEQYF. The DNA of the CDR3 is TGCGCCAGCAGTGAGGGGACGGGAGTTTACGAGCAGTACTTC.